This is a list of T cell receptor beta chains from one sample in a study of T-cell memory formation after mild COVID-19. TCRdb re-called the 5' RACE reads through MiXCR, storing one row per CDR3 protein. The table shows approximately 350,000 distinct CDR3 sequences, with 10% to 15% occurring only once. Sequenced input: PBMCs or a T cell subset sorted from them (not recorded which). The receptors were gathered from a man aged 18 to 35 who had mild COVID-19 (a few samples of this study predate the infection). Cell type and time point are not known. Each CDR3 is given with its conserved first and last residue. D genes are given only for firm matches. The listing skips clone size in some rows; elsewhere it reads once, few, many or a size class.

-,-,TRBV7-8,TRBJ1-2,TGTGCCAGCAGTTTAATCGGGAGCTACTATGGCTACACCTTC,CASSLIGSYYGYTF
-,-,TRBV29-1,TRBJ2-7,TGCAGCGTTGAAGTGTGGGGGGGCTGTGGAGCCTACGAGCAGTACTTC,CSVEVWGGCGAYEQYF
few,-,TRBV29-1,TRBJ1-2,TGCAGCGCCCCGGGGGGCGCCAACCGTCTCGGGGGCTACACCTTC,CSAPGGANRLGGYTF
-,-,TRBV7-2,TRBJ1-2,TGTGCCAGCAGCTTAGATCCGGGATTTGGTGGCTACACCTTC,CASSLDPGFGGYTF
few,TRBD2,TRBV6-5,TRBJ2-5,TGTGCCAGCAGTTACTCGGGGGGGATCCAAGAGACCCAGTACTTC,CASSYSGGIQETQYF
few,TRBD1,TRBV15,TRBJ1-5,TGTGCCACCAGCAGAGAGAGAGTGGACAGGGGGCAGCCCCAGCATTTT,CATSRERVDRGQPQHF
-,-,TRBV12-3/TRBV12-4,TRBJ2-5,TGTGCCAGCAGTGCCAGGGTGGGGGGGACCCAGTACTTC,CASSARVGGTQYF
-,TRBD2,TRBV20-1,TRBJ2-1,TGCAGTGCTAGAGGAGCGGGGGGCTACAATGAGCAGTTCTTC,CSARGAGGYNEQFF
-,-,TRBV18,TRBJ1-3,TGTGCCAGCTCACGGGACGGAAGAGGAAACACCATATATTTT,CASSRDGRGNTIYF
few,TRBD2,TRBV24-1,TRBJ2-1,TGTGCCACCAGTGTAGGACTAGCGGGCGATGAGCAGTTCTTC,CATSVGLAGDEQFF
few,-,TRBV6-5,TRBJ2-3,TGTGCCAGCAGTTTCCTCCGGTGGACAGATACGCAGTATTTT,CASSFLRWTDTQYF
-,TRBD1,TRBV12-3/TRBV12-4,TRBJ1-2,TGTGCCAGCAGTTTAGAGTGGGGACAGGCATTCGTAGGCTACACCTTC,CASSLEWGQAFVGYTF
few,TRBD1,TRBV7-6,TRBJ2-7,TGTGCCAGCAGCCCCGGGACAGGGGAAAGGTACGAGCAGTACTTC,CASSPGTGERYEQYF
-,-,TRBV12-3/TRBV12-4,TRBJ2-7,TGTGCCAGCAGTCTAGGAACGGAACGGTACTTC,CASSLGTERYF
-,TRBD1,TRBV10-3,TRBJ2-1,TGTGCCATCAGTGAGTCTCAGATTACCGGGACAGGGCAGTTCTTC,CAISESQITGTGQFF
-,-,TRBV5-1,TRBJ1-2,TGCGCCAGCAGCACCGGACTGCGAGCTAACTATGGCTACACCTTC,CASSTGLRANYGYTF
few,-,TRBV5-1,TRBJ1-1,TGCGCCAGCAGCTTGGTGGGGATGACCACTGAAGCTTTCTTT,CASSLVGMTTEAFF
-,TRBD1,TRBV5-4,TRBJ1-4,TGTGCCAGCAGCCCGGAGGGCAGGGGGCATGGAAAACTGTTTTTT,CASSPEGRGHGKLFF
many,-,TRBV5-1,TRBJ2-1,TGCGCCAGCGCTACGGGGGGCCCCCACAATGAGCAGTTCTTC,CASATGGPHNEQFF
few,TRBD1,TRBV20-1,TRBJ1-5,TGCAGTGCTAGAGTGGACAGGGGAAGCAATCAGCCCCAGCATTTT,CSARVDRGSNQPQHF
many,-,TRBV7-2,TRBJ2-2,TGTGCCAGCAGAATCGACCCGAACACCGGGGAGCTGTTTTTT,CASRIDPNTGELFF
-,-,TRBV7-3,TRBJ2-3,TGTGCCAGCAGCTTACTCCCTAGGCTCACAGATACGCAGTATTTT,CASSLLPRLTDTQYF
-,-,TRBV28,TRBJ2-5,TGTGCCAGCAGTCCACGGTCGGGCAGGTGGGAGACCCAGTACTTC,CASSPRSGRWETQYF
few,TRBD2,TRBV20-1,TRBJ2-5,TGCAGTGCTAGGCTCGGACTAGCGGTGCAAGAGACCCAGTACTTC,CSARLGLAVQETQYF
-,-,TRBV12-5,TRBJ2-3,TGTGCTAGTGCCTTTTTAGACACCGTCACAGATACGCAGTATTTT,CASAFLDTVTDTQYF
few,-,TRBV5-1,TRBJ2-1,TGCGCCAGCAGCTTCAGGGGGGGAGGAAATGAGCAGTTCTTC,CASSFRGGGNEQFF
-,TRBD2,TRBV7-9,TRBJ2-1,TGTGCCAGCAGCCCGAAACTAGCGGGGGGCCCCTACAATGAGCAGTTCTTC,CASSPKLAGGPYNEQFF
many,-,TRBV10-3,TRBJ2-7,TGTGCCATCAGTGCAGCAGGGAATAGCTACGAGCAGTACTTC,CAISAAGNSYEQYF
many,-,TRBV3-1,TRBJ2-2,TGTGCCAGCAGCCACGAGGGTGTCAACACCGGGGAGCTGTTTTTT,CASSHEGVNTGELFF
many,-,TRBV5-1,TRBJ2-1,TGCGCCAGCAGCGGACAGGGAGGGAATGAGCAGTTCTTC,CASSGQGGNEQFF
once,-,TRBV13,TRBJ2-7,TGTGCCAGCAGCCACGGGACGTCGTCCTACGAGCAGTACTTC,CASSHGTSSYEQYF
-,-,TRBV11-2,TRBJ1-1,TGTGCCAGCAGCTTATCTACGATTGAAGCTTTCTTT,CASSLSTIEAFF
few,-,TRBV29-1,TRBJ1-1,TGCAGCGTTGAATACGGGTTCGGCACTGAAGCTTTCTTT,CSVEYGFGTEAFF
few,TRBD1,TRBV4-1,TRBJ1-4,TGCGCCAGCAGCCTCATAGAGAGCTGGGGACAGTACGCAACTAATGAAAAACTGTTTTTT,CASSLIESWGQYATNEKLFF
few,-,TRBV7-9,TRBJ2-5,TGTGCCAGCAGACAATGGTCGGATGGTGGGACCCAGTACTTC,CASRQWSDGGTQYF
-,-,TRBV10-3,TRBJ1-1,TGTGCCATCAGTGAGTCGAGGGGGGCCCGAATGAACACTGAAGCTTTCTTT,CAISESRGARMNTEAFF
few,TRBD1,TRBV27,TRBJ2-1,TGTGCCACCCAAACCGGGACAGGGTATCCCAATGAGCAGTTCTTC,CATQTGTGYPNEQFF
-,-,TRBV29-1,TRBJ1-6,TGCAGCGCCCAGGGGACCCCTAATTCACCCCTCCACTTT,CSAQGTPNSPLHF
few,TRBD2,TRBV12-3/TRBV12-4,TRBJ2-3,TGTGCCAGCAGTCCAGGACTAGCGCCCCGGGGTACGCAGTATTTT,CASSPGLAPRGTQYF
few,-,TRBV19,TRBJ2-1,TGTGCCAGTAGTGACAACAGGGTAACCTACAATGAGCAGTTCTTC,CASSDNRVTYNEQFF
few,-,TRBV4-2,TRBJ2-2,TGTGCCAGCAGCCAAGAGTATCAGGTCACCGGGGAGCTGTTTTTT,CASSQEYQVTGELFF
-,TRBD2,TRBV12-3/TRBV12-4,TRBJ2-3,TGTGCCAGCAGAGCTAGCGGGGGGGCCCCAGATACGCAGTATTTT,CASRASGGAPDTQYF
-,-,TRBV4-2,TRBJ2-5,TGTGCCAGCAGCCCTCAGCGGAGGCAAGAGACCCAGTACTTC,CASSPQRRQETQYF
few,-,TRBV19,TRBJ1-5,TGTGCCAGTAATACGAGGGGCAATCAGCCCCAGCATTTT,CASNTRGNQPQHF
-,-,TRBV6-5,TRBJ1-2,TGTGCCAGCAGAGGGTTTGACTATGGCTACACCTTC,CASRGFDYGYTF
many,TRBD1,TRBV24-1,TRBJ2-2,TGTGCCACCAGTGACTCAGGGGGCCCCACCGGGGAGCTGTTTTTT,CATSDSGGPTGELFF
-,-,TRBV5-6,TRBJ1-6,TGTGCCAGCAGCTCCGATTGGACTGGACCCCTTGGGGGGTCACCCCTCCACTTT,CASSSDWTGPLGGSPLHF
-,TRBD1,TRBV18,TRBJ2-2,TGTGCCAGCTCAAAAGGGACAGGGAACACCGGGGAGCTGTTTTTT,CASSKGTGNTGELFF
-,-,TRBV9,TRBJ2-5,TGTGCCAGCAGCCCCTGGGACGGCCAAGAGACCCAGTACTTC,CASSPWDGQETQYF
many,-,TRBV4-3,TRBJ2-4,TGCGCCAGCAGCCAAGAGTGGCCTTACGGGGACATTCAGTACTTC,CASSQEWPYGDIQYF
-,TRBD2,TRBV7-3,TRBJ2-3,TGTGCCAGCAGCCCCATTTCAAGCGGGGGGTTCACAGATACGCAGTATTTT,CASSPISSGGFTDTQYF
few,-,TRBV12-3/TRBV12-4,TRBJ2-5,TGTGCCAGCAGTTCACAGGGCGGAAGAGAGACCCAGTACTTC,CASSSQGGRETQYF
-,TRBD2,TRBV4-3,TRBJ2-1,TGCGCCAGCAGCCAGGAAGCGGGGAGCTCCTACAATGAGCAGTTCTTC,CASSQEAGSSYNEQFF
many,-,TRBV7-6,TRBJ1-2,TGTGCCAGCAGCTCCACAGGGAAAAGAGCTGGCTACACCTTC,CASSSTGKRAGYTF
-,-,TRBV11-2,TRBJ1-1,TGTGCCAGCAGCCCTGCAGGGGCCCTAAGTGGCACTGAAGCTTTCTTT,CASSPAGALSGTEAFF